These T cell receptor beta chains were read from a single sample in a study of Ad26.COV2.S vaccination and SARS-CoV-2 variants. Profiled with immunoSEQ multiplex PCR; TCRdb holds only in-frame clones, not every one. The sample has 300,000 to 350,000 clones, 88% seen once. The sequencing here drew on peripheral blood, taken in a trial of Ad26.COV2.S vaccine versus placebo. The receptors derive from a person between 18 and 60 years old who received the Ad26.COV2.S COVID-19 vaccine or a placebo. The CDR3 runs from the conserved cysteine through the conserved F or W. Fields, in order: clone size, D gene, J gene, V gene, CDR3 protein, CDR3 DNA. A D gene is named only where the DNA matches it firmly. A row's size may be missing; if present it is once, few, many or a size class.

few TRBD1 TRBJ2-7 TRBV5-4 CASSFTGGYEQYF TGTGCCAGCAGCTTCACAGGGGGCTACGAGCAGTACTTC
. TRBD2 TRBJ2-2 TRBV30 CAWSTPHLAGTRPTGELFF TGTGCCTGGAGTACTCCCCATTTAGCGGGGACACGACCCACCGGGGAGCTGTTTTTT
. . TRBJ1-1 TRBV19 CASSFSQNTEAFF TGTGCCAGTAGTTTCTCACAGAACACTGAAGCTTTCTTT
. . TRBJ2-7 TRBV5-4 CASSLVGGRQYEQYF TGTGCCAGCAGCTTGGTTGGTGGTCGGCAATACGAGCAGTACTTC
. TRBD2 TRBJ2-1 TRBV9 CASSVGMREGLNEQFF TGTGCCAGCAGCGTAGGGATGCGGGAGGGCCTCAATGAGCAGTTCTTC
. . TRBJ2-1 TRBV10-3 CAIRSGVYNEQFF TGTGCCATCAGGTCCGGGGTATACAATGAGCAGTTCTTC
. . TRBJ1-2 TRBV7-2 CASSLSSGTQAHYTF TGTGCCAGCAGCTTATCGTCCGGTACACAGGCGCACTACACCTTC
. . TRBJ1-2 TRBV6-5 CASSNDYGYTF TGTGCCAGCAGCAACGACTATGGCTACACCTTC
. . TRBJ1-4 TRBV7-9 CASSLAFQGSNEKLFF TGTGCCAGCAGCTTAGCATTTCAGGGTTCTAATGAAAAACTGTTTTTT
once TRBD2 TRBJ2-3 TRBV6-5 CASSYSSLAVPGYF TGTGCCAGCAGTTACTCGTCTCTAGCGGTCCCGGGGTATTTT
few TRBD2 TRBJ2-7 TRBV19 CASSNGAGAYEQYF TGTGCCAGTAGTAACGGGGCGGGAGCATACGAGCAGTACTTC
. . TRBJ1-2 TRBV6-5 CASSYSRAVNYGYTF TGTGCCAGCAGTTACTCCAGGGCCGTTAACTATGGCTACACCTTC
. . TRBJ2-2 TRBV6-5 CASSPKGTNTGELFF TGTGCCAGCTCCCCCAAAGGGACAAACACCGGGGAGCTGTTTTTT
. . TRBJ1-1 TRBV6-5 CASSKYTEAFF TGTGCCAGCAGTAAATACACTGAAGCTTTCTTT
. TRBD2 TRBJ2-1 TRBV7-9 CASSLGLAVDYNEQFF TGTGCCAGCAGCCTCGGACTAGCGGTGGACTACAATGAGCAGTTCTTC
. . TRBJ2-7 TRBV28 CASRTSLYEQYF TGTGCCAGCCGAACAAGCCTCTACGAGCAGTACTTC
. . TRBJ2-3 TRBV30 CAWRGLAWDTDTQYF TGTGCCTGGAGGGGTCTAGCGTGGGACACAGATACGCAGTATTTT